Shown below are 20 T cell receptor beta chains from a single sample sequenced in a study of spatial heterogeneity in lung cancer (dated by TCRdb to the late 2010s). For these TCRs, the target antigens are not known. What the research found in general, with its limitations: The tumor nonsynonymous mutation count correlated with the number of expanded alpha and beta TCRs within the tumor.

Receptors were amplified or captured by 5' RACE. Reads for this sample came from a NextSeq 500. The public reads were reprocessed in TCRdb via fastp at Q25 and MiXCR, keeping in-frame beta chains. Each record represents a unique CDR3 protein, reported with the most common genes and DNA among its rows. The sample table lists over 8,500 distinct CDR3 sequences, 14% of them with a count of one. Roughly 13% of the sample is in the top ten clones. The sample's time point label is to be understood as: sample taken at primary tumor resection. The material sequenced was lung tumor tissue, taken at surgery. These TCRs come from a male donor with early-stage non-small cell lung cancer.

This clonotype has ten or more counts. This beta chain appears as a stray read in a library generated for alpha chains; its size is not informative. The chain couples TRBV11-2 to TRBJ2-1; 12 bases are a match to TRBD2. From germline, CDR1 is SGHAT and CDR2 FQNNGV. This CDR3 comprises 15 residues. V was pared by 3 bases and J by 7 bases, with 4 bases of the junction left unmatched. In nucleotides, the CDR3 is TGTGCCAGCAGCTTGACTAGCGGGAGCGGGAATGAGCAGTTCTTC. As protein: CASSLTSGSGNEQFF.

The sample holds many counts of this clonotype. This beta chain turned up in a library designed for alpha chains; as an off-target read, its abundance says little. V is TRBV5-1 and J is TRBJ2-1; the match to TRBD2 covers 7 bases. Germline assignment: CDR1 SGHRS and CDR2 YFSETQ. This CDR3 is built from 12 residues. Losses at the gene ends were 4 bases for V and 14 bases for J; bases not matched to a gene: 9. The CDR3 DNA reads as TGCGCCAGCAGCCTTGAGACGGGAGGAGAGTTCTTC. It encodes CASSLETGGEFF. The variable domain in full, with the rest retrieved from reference TRBV5-1 and TRBJ2-1, is KAGVTQTPRYLIKTRGQQVTLSCSPISGHRSVSWYQQTPGQGLQFLFEYFSETQRNKGNFPGRFSGRQFSNSRSEMNVSTLELGDSALYLCASSLETGGEFFGPGTRLTVL.

This clonotype was seen repeatedly, ten times or more. As an off-target read in a library built for alpha chains, this beta chain has a frequency of little significance. The rearrangement links TRBV5-1 to TRBJ2-1; 14 bases are a match to TRBD2. The CDR3 is made up of 18 amino acids. V lost 0 bases and J lost 10; bases outside the gene matches: 12. Looked up from germline, CDR1 is SGHRS and CDR2 is YFSETQ. CDR3 nucleotide sequence: TGCGCCAGCAGCTTGGCCCCCGGACTAGCGGGAGGAATTCGGGAGCAGTTCTTC. This gives the protein CASSLAPGLAGGIREQFF.

In regard to this clonotype: This beta chain is off target for a library built for alpha chains, so its abundance means little. The CDR3 loop is CASSRGAELNYGYTF. The CDR3 DNA sequence: TGTGCCAGCAGTAGGGGGGCAGAGCTTAACTATGGCTACACCTTC. The rearrangement joins TRBV6-5 to TRBJ1-2; possibly TRBD1 for D (6 bases). CDR1 MNHEY and CDR2 SVGAGI come from the germline V gene. The germline V and J ends were trimmed by 5 bases and 1 base, with 14 bases remaining between them. The CDR3 is 15 amino acids.

This clonotype is classed as medium-sized. Because this beta chain is a stray read in a library intended to capture alpha chains, its abundance should not be given much weight. This chain uses TRBV12-3 or TRBV12-4 with TRBJ1-2, with TRBD1 matching 7 bases. Trimming at V came to 5 bases and at J to 12 bases, leaving 12 bases not matched to a gene. The CDR3 has 13 residues. CDR3 DNA sequence: TGTGCCAGCAGTCAGACAGGGTTGGGATCTGACACCTTC. Protein: CASSQTGLGSDTF.

By share, this clonotype ranks as medium-sized. Being off target in a library aimed at alpha chains, this beta chain has a size of little meaning. CDR3 in amino acids: CASSLESYEQYF. For the CDR3, the DNA is TGTGCCAGCAGCTTAGAATCCTACGAGCAGTACTTC. The J gene is TRBJ2-7, the V gene TRBV7-9; D is unresolved. The CDR3 sequence is 12 residues long. The germline V gene has CDR1 SEHNR and CDR2 FQNEAQ (reference sequence). V lost 1 base to trimming and J lost 1 base, with 2 bases between them.

There are many counts of this clonotype. The library was prepared for alpha chains; this beta chain is a stray read, so its frequency means little. The chain employs TRBV11-1 and TRBJ2-2; D may be TRBD1 (5 bases). CDR1 is SGHAT, CDR2 FQDESV, per germline (reference sequence). Trimming cost V 6 bases and J 5 bases, with 10 bases left between them. The CDR3 length is 13 residues. The DNA for the CDR3 is TGTGCCAGCAGGCAGGGTTGGACCGGGGAGCTGTTTTTT. This codes for CASRQGWTGELFF.

This clonotype was detected many times. This beta chain slipped into a library made for alpha chains as a stray read, so its size is not meaningful. The V call is TRBV7-2, the J call TRBJ2-1; D gene ambiguous. Germline CDR1 and CDR2: SGHTA and FQGNSA. There are 15 residues in the CDR3. V shed 2 bases and J shed 5 bases, with 13 bases lying between them. CDR3 nucleotide sequence: TGTGCCAGCAGCTTAATGTGGCTAGGCGACAATGAGCAGTTCTTC. It yields the protein CASSLMWLGDNEQFF.

Within the sample, this clonotype is medium-sized. Being off target in a library aimed at alpha chains, this beta chain has a size of little meaning. The chain links TRBV12-3 or TRBV12-4 to TRBJ2-2; D call uncertain. Trimming removed 4 bases at V and 4 bases at J, with 10 bases between. The CDR3 extends over 14 amino acids. DNA of the CDR3: TGTGCCAGCAGTTCCTCATCAGGCACCGGGGAGCTGTTTTTT. Translated, it gives CASSSSSGTGELFF.

This clonotype was picked up many times. This beta chain was picked up by a library intended for alpha chains and is off target, so its count carries little meaning. The rearrangement joins TRBV12-3 or TRBV12-4 to TRBJ1-5; D is ambiguous. V lost 3 bases and J lost 11, with 8 bases in between. CDR3 length: 11 residues. The CDR3 sequence is CASSFGFTQHF. CDR3 coding DNA: TGTGCCAGCAGTTTTGGGTTTACCCAGCATTTT.

Relative to its sample, this clonotype is medium-sized (0.01 to 0.1%). Since it is a stray read in a library aimed at alpha chains, this beta chain has a size that is not meaningful. The rearrangement uses TRBV6-1 and TRBJ2-3; D remains unclear. The V gene lost 4 bases and the J gene lost 5 bases, with 7 bases spanning the gap. The CDR3 is 12 residues long. From germline, CDR1 is MNHNS and CDR2 SASEGT. CDR3 in amino acids: CASSVGVDTQYF. CDR3 coding DNA: TGTGCCAGCAGTGTGGGTGTAGATACGCAGTATTTT.

Points on this clonotype: The library was prepared for alpha chains; this beta chain is a stray read, so its frequency means little. V gene TRBV18 combines with J gene TRBJ2-3; D gene uncertain. From germline, CDR1 is KGHSH and CDR2 LQKENI. Trimming removed 8 bases at V and 0 bases at J, with 3 bases between. CDR3 size: 11 residues. As DNA, the CDR3 is TGTGCCAGCGAAAGCACAGATACGCAGTATTTT. It translates to CASESTDTQYF.

This clonotype was recorded at least ten times. This beta chain represents an off-target read in a library built for alpha chains; its size is of limited meaning. The rearrangement links TRBV12-3 or TRBV12-4 to TRBJ1-5; D remains unclear. V lost 2 bases and J lost 6, with 8 bases in between. There are 13 residues in the CDR3. CDR3: CASSLRVSQPQHF. CDR3 DNA sequence: TGTGCCAGCAGTTTAAGGGTGTCTCAGCCCCAGCATTTT.

As for this clonotype: Since it is a stray read in a library aimed at alpha chains, this beta chain has a size that is not meaningful. This chain joins TRBV29-1 and TRBJ2-1, with no clear D. This CDR3 has 17 amino acids. Germline V gives CDR1 SQVTM, CDR2 ANQGSEA. Trimming took off 4 bases at V and 0 bases at J, with 19 bases between the two ends. Here the CDR3 DNA reads TGCAGCGTTGGTGGCAGTTTAGCTGCGAGCTCCTACAATGAGCAGTTCTTC. Amino acids: CSVGGSLAASSYNEQFF.

Worth noting for this clonotype: Little can be read into the size of this beta chain, an off-target read in a library designed for alpha chains. This chain joins TRBV20-1 and TRBJ2-1; either TRBD1 or TRBD2 may supply D (6 bases each). Germline assignment: CDR1 DFQATT and CDR2 SNEGSKA (reference sequence). V was pared by 6 bases and J by 2 bases, with 20 bases between. This CDR3 has 16 residues. CDR3 in amino acids: CSAPLGGAPTYNEQFF. CDR3 coding DNA: TGCAGTGCACCCCTCGGGGGCGCACCCACCTACAATGAGCAGTTCTTC.

Ten or more counts support this clonotype. This beta chain is an off-target read within a library intended for alpha chains, so its frequency means little. The chain links TRBV7-9 to TRBJ2-6; 11 bases are shared with TRBD1. In germline, CDR1 is SEHNR, CDR2 FQNEAQ (reference sequence). V lost 4 bases and J lost 8; bases outside the gene matches: 7. The CDR3 covers 16 residues. The CDR3 protein is CASSSGQGALTNVLTF. The CDR3 nucleotides are TGTGCCAGCAGCTCAGGACAGGGGGCGCTCACCAACGTCCTGACTTTC. Based on the CDR3 plus reference TRBV7-9 and TRBJ2-6, the full variable domain is DTGVSQNPRHKITKRGQNVTFRCDPISEHNRLYWYRQTLGQGPEFLTYFQNEAQLEKSRLLSDRFSAERPKGSFSTLEIQRTEQGDSAMYLCASSSGQGALTNVLTFGAGSRLTVL.

This clonotype was detected only a few times. This beta chain turned up in a library designed for alpha chains; as an off-target read, its abundance says little. The chain uses TRBV29-1 and TRBJ2-7; 7 nucleotides match TRBD1. The germline V gene encodes CDR1 SQVTM and CDR2 ANQGSEA. V was clipped by 7 bases and J by 0 bases; unmatched bases: 3. CDR3 length: 12 amino acids. Here the CDR3 DNA reads TGCAGCGGGACAGGCGACTCCTACGAGCAGTACTTC. Its translation: CSGTGDSYEQYF.

This clonotype was seen ten or more times. This beta chain came through as a stray read in a library set up for alpha chains, and its size says little. The chain links TRBV6-1 to TRBJ1-5; D unresolved. The ends were cut back, 9 bases at V and 0 bases at J, with 15 bases in the middle. The CDR3 is 15 residues long. Per the germline V gene, CDR1 is MNHNS and CDR2 is SASEGT. The CDR3: CASLWTADSNQPQHF. The CDR3 DNA reads TGTGCCAGTTTATGGACGGCCGATAGCAATCAGCCCCAGCATTTT.

This clonotype has at least ten counts. This beta chain lies outside the target of a library built for alpha chains; its clone size means little. This chain links TRBV7-6 with TRBJ2-2, with 8 bases aligning to TRBD1. From germline, CDR1 is SGHVS and CDR2 FNYEAQ. Losses at the gene ends were 4 bases for V and 7 bases for J; bases not matched to a gene: 11. CDR3 length: 16 residues. CDR3 amino acids: CASSSQPGGSYGELFF. DNA of the CDR3: TGTGCCAGCAGCTCGCAACCAGGGGGCTCCTACGGGGAGCTGTTTTTT.

The sample holds many counts of this clonotype. Since the library was made to target alpha chains, this beta chain is a stray read and its abundance is not meaningful. This chain joins TRBV5-5 and TRBJ2-5; a weak D match, TRBD2 (6 bases). Germline V gene lookup returns CDR1 SGHKS and CDR2 YYEKEE (reference sequence). This CDR3 contains 15 residues. Trimming took off 4 bases at V and 2 bases at J, with 15 bases between the two ends. CDR3 sequence (DNA): TGTGCCAGCAGCCCATGGGGAGGAAGACAAGAGACCCAGTACTTC. As protein: CASSPWGGRQETQYF.